A single sample gave rise to the 29 T cell receptor beta chains below, sequenced in a study of spatial heterogeneity in lung cancer. Time point indicated: sample taken at primary tumor resection. Unsorted whole RNA from tumor, nontumor lung or frozen PBMC underwent sequencing. Each CDR3 protein gets one entry after TCRdb re-called the 5' RACE reads with MiXCR. The data show about 23,000 distinct CDR3 sequences, with 4.7% seen just once and more than 4.5% held by the top ten. The specimen was PBMCs, collected at surgery. The receptors come from a male donor with early-stage non-small cell lung cancer.

This clonotype occurred a few times. This sequence may be a read error, since a much larger clone differs from it by one base. This chain links TRBV28 with TRBJ2-7, with D uncertain. CDR3 length: 13 residues. CDR1 MDHEN and CDR2 SYDVKM come from the germline V gene. Trimming stripped 6 bases from V and 8 bases from J, with 17 bases between. As DNA, the CDR3 is TGTGCCAGCAGGGGCAGGCTCGTAGAGAAGCAGTACTTC. Its translation: CASRGRLVEKQYF.

In this sample, this clonotype turned up many times. The V and J genes are TRBV28 and TRBJ2-2; tentatively, D is TRBD2 (6 bases). This CDR3 has 15 residues. Germline loops: CDR1 MDHEN, CDR2 SYDVKM. The V gene lost 5 bases and the J gene lost 5 bases, with 15 bases spanning the gap. This chain's CDR3 is CASSLTSVSTGELFF. CDR3 in DNA: TGTGCCAGCAGTCTGACTAGTGTTTCGACCGGGGAGCTGTTTTTT. Full variable domain (rest looked up from reference TRBV28 and TRBJ2-2): DVKVTQSSRYLVKRTGEKVFLECVQDMDHENMFWYRQDPGLGLRLIYFSYDVKMKEKGDIPEGYSVSREKKERFSLILESASTNQTSMYLCASSLTSVSTGELFFGEGSRLTVL.

This clonotype was picked up many times. The chain uses TRBV6-4 and TRBJ2-2; D ambiguous. Germline V gene data show CDR1 as MRHNA and CDR2 as SNTAGT. Trimming pared 6 bases from V and 6 bases from J, leaving 17 bases between. There are 15 residues in the CDR3. The CDR3 here is CASSVTPSGSGELFF. The CDR3 region has the DNA TGTGCCAGCAGCGTCACTCCGTCGGGTTCCGGGGAGCTGTTTTTT.

This clonotype was recorded at least ten times. The chain joins TRBV5-1 to TRBJ1-2, with D uncertain. The CDR3 is 12 residues long. Trimming took off 1 base at V and 6 bases at J, with 7 bases between the two ends. Germline V CDR1 and CDR2: SGHRS, YFSETQ. The CDR3 coding sequence is TGCGCCAGCAGCTTGAAGTCAGATGGCTACACCTTC. Its protein product is CASSLKSDGYTF.

There are many counts of this clonotype. The chain recombines TRBV18 with TRBJ2-3; TRBD2 matches 14 bases. The V gene's germline CDR1 is KGHSH and CDR2 LQKENI. With V trimmed by 4 bases and J by 1 base, 4 bases remained unmatched. The CDR3 consists of 17 residues. The CDR3 loop is CASSQTSGGAGTDTQYF. The CDR3 DNA is TGTGCCAGCTCACAGACTAGCGGGGGGGCCGGCACAGATACGCAGTATTTT.

This clonotype showed up many times. V and J are TRBV10-3 and TRBJ1-1; no clear D. Trimming took 4 bases from V and 2 from J, leaving 8 bases between them. The CDR3 has 13 amino acids. Germline V gene sequence: CDR1 ENHRY, CDR2 SYGVKD. The DNA of the CDR3 is TGTGCCATCAGTGTATCGGTTAACACTGAAGCTTTCTTT. Translation gives CAISVSVNTEAFF.

This clonotype appeared many times. J is TRBJ1-2 and V is TRBV25-1; D is possibly TRBD1 (6 bases). CDR1 MGHDK and CDR2 SYGVNS come from the germline V gene. CDR3 length equals 14 residues. Trimming pared 6 bases from V and 3 bases from J, leaving 14 bases between. The DNA for the CDR3 is TGTGCCAGCAGGGGGGTAGGGGGTGACTATGGCTACACCTTC. It yields the protein CASRGVGGDYGYTF.

This clonotype was recorded many times. The chain combines TRBV20-1 with TRBJ2-5; no clear D. CDR1 and CDR2 (germline): DFQATT, SNEGSKA (reference sequence). Trimming left V 6 bases short and J 1 base short, with 18 bases between. CDR3 size: 15 residues. The CDR3 region is CSAPLPLGLQETQYF. The CDR3 nucleotides read TGCAGTGCGCCTCTCCCTCTGGGCCTCCAAGAGACCCAGTACTTC.

This clonotype was seen many times. The chain couples TRBV7-2 to TRBJ1-3; no firm D call. V was shortened by 0 bases and J by 9 bases, with 9 bases between the two germline ends. This CDR3 has 13 amino acids. Germline values: CDR1 SGHTA, CDR2 FQGNSA. This CDR3 is CASSLASKTTIYF. Here the CDR3 DNA reads TGTGCCAGCAGCTTAGCATCGAAGACCACCATATATTTT.

This clonotype came up many times. The chain joins TRBV29-1 to TRBJ2-1, with 9 bases aligning to TRBD1. With 4 bases clipped from V and 15 bases from J, the junction kept 22 bases outside the gene matches. The CDR3 sequence is 16 residues long. The germline CDR1 and CDR2 sequences are SQVTM and ANQGSEA. CDR3 sequence: CSVGTVPGQGSGVSFF. The CDR3 coding sequence is TGCAGCGTTGGGACCGTCCCGGGACAGGGTTCGGGGGTGTCGTTCTTC.

There are many counts of this clonotype. V usage is TRBV4-3 and J usage is TRBJ1-5; D is undetermined. The V gene lost 0 bases and the J gene lost 7 bases, with 7 bases spanning the gap. The CDR3 has 13 residues. Germline V gene lookup returns CDR1 LGHNA and CDR2 YSLEER. The CDR3 coding sequence is TGCGCCAGCAGCCAAGATCTTTTCCAGCCCCAGCATTTT. Translating it yields CASSQDLFQPQHF.

This clonotype was seen ten or more times. This chain uses TRBV6-2 or TRBV6-3 with TRBJ2-5; 7 nucleotides line up with TRBD2. Germline CDR1 MNHEY, CDR2 SVGEGT. J was trimmed by 5 bases and V by 4 bases; bases with no gene match: 10. This CDR3 spans 15 amino acids. The CDR3 nucleotides read TGTGCCAGCAGTTCCAGCGGGGTGCTGTGGGAGACCCAGTACTTC. Its translation: CASSSSGVLWETQYF.

This clonotype was counted at least ten times. The chain is built from TRBV20-1 and TRBJ2-3, with 7 bases fitting TRBD2. CDR1 and CDR2 (germline): DFQATT, SNEGSKA (reference sequence). The length of the CDR3 is 15 residues. Trimming at V came to 6 bases and at J to 6 bases, leaving 15 bases not matched to a gene. CDR3: CSASSAVGGVDTQYF. In nucleotides, the CDR3 is TGCAGTGCCTCCTCGGCGGTGGGGGGGGTGGATACGCAGTATTTT.

This clonotype was seen repeatedly, ten times or more. The chain recombines TRBV11-3 with TRBJ2-1; TRBD2 might be the D (5 bases). Germline-derived CDR1 and CDR2 are SGHNT and YENEEA. The CDR3 consists of 14 residues. The V gene lost 4 bases and the J gene lost 10 bases, with 17 bases spanning the gap. CDR3 region: CASSSSLVSSEQFF. The CDR3, as DNA: TGTGCCAGCAGCTCGTCACTAGTCTCCTCGGAGCAGTTCTTC.

This clonotype was counted many times. V usage is TRBV11-2 and J usage is TRBJ2-3; TRBD2 matches 15 bases. Per germline, CDR1 SGHAT and CDR2 FQNNGV. CDR3 size: 19 residues. V shed 5 bases and J 2 bases; nucleotides not matched to a gene: 11. The CDR3 protein is CASSTPPGLAGGPTDTQYF. In nucleotides, the CDR3 is TGTGCCAGCAGCACACCTCCGGGACTAGCGGGGGGACCCACAGATACGCAGTATTTT.

This clonotype appeared a few times. The CDR3 coding sequence is TGTGCCAGCAGTGAAGGGACAGCCTATGGCTACACCTTC. Translating gives CASSEGTAYGYTF. The V call is TRBV2, the J call TRBJ1-2; D is perhaps TRBD1 (6 bases). CDR3 size: 13 residues. The germline V gene encodes CDR1 SNHLY and CDR2 FYNNEI. The germline V and J ends were trimmed by 1 base and 4 bases, with 7 bases remaining between them.

This clonotype was counted ten times or more. The DNA for the CDR3 is TGTGCCAGCAGTGAGGGGAACAACTATGGCTACACCTTC. This codes for CASSEGNNYGYTF. The rearrangement joins TRBV2 to TRBJ1-2, with D unclear. Looked up from germline, CDR1 is SNHLY and CDR2 is FYNNEI. The CDR3 consists of 13 residues. V lost 3 bases, J lost 2 bases, and 7 bases lay in between.

This clonotype has at least ten counts. The V call is TRBV18, the J call TRBJ2-1, with D tentatively TRBD2 (5 bases). The V gene lost 3 bases and the J gene lost 0 bases, with 9 bases spanning the gap. Germline V gene sequence: CDR1 KGHSH, CDR2 LQKENI. This CDR3 spans 15 amino acids. CDR3: CASSPWESSYNEQFF. The DNA for the CDR3 is TGTGCCAGCTCACCGTGGGAGAGCTCCTACAATGAGCAGTTCTTC.

This clonotype has at least ten counts. The chain employs TRBV2 and TRBJ2-7; the match to TRBD1 covers 7 bases. This CDR3 has 14 amino acids. The trim removed 6 bases at V and 4 bases at J, leaving 9 bases unmatched. CDR1 SNHLY and CDR2 FYNNEI come from the germline V gene. The CDR3 spells CASRLPGTVYEQYF. The CDR3 nucleotides are TGTGCCAGCAGACTACCAGGGACAGTTTACGAGCAGTACTTC.

This clonotype was seen many times. This chain links TRBV2 with TRBJ2-1; TRBD1 aligns across 7 bases. The CDR3 contains 15 residues. From germline, CDR1 is SNHLY and CDR2 FYNNEI. V shed 3 bases, J shed 7 bases, and the junction held 9 bases outside the gene matches. CDR3 amino acids: CASSERQGVGNEQFF. DNA for the CDR3: TGTGCCAGCAGTGAGAGACAGGGAGTCGGTAATGAGCAGTTCTTC.

This clonotype showed up many times. V gene TRBV6-6 combines with J gene TRBJ2-5, with TRBD2 identical over 9 bases. With V trimmed by 8 bases and J by 5 bases, 6 bases remained unmatched. Germline V gene lookup returns CDR1 MNHNY and CDR2 SVGAGI (reference sequence). The CDR3 is 13 amino acids. CDR3 sequence (DNA): TGTGCCAGCTCTAGCGGGGCGATGGAGACCCAGTACTTC. This encodes CASSSGAMETQYF.

Many counts were recorded for this clonotype. V gene TRBV3-1 combines with J gene TRBJ2-1, with 7 bases aligning to TRBD2. This CDR3 comprises 15 residues. Per the germline V gene, CDR1 is LGHDT and CDR2 is YNNKEL (reference sequence). J gave up 5 bases and V 1 base, and 5 bases lay outside the gene matches. In DNA form, the CDR3 reads TGTGCCAGCAGCCAAGCGGGAGGATCTCACAATGAGCAGTTCTTC. Its translation: CASSQAGGSHNEQFF.

This clonotype was seen many times. This chain uses TRBV28 with TRBJ2-2, with D unresolved. V shed 2 bases and J shed 1 base, with 2 bases lying between them. CDR1 is MDHEN, CDR2 SYDVKM, per germline. The CDR3 runs to 13 residues. CDR3: CASSLGNTGELFF. DNA of the CDR3: TGTGCCAGCAGTTTAGGGAACACCGGGGAGCTGTTTTTT. The full variable domain, in which reference TRBV28 and TRBJ2-2 provide the parts outside the CDR3, is DVKVTQSSRYLVKRTGEKVFLECVQDMDHENMFWYRQDPGLGLRLIYFSYDVKMKEKGDIPEGYSVSREKKERFSLILESASTNQTSMYLCASSLGNTGELFFGEGSRLTVL.

This clonotype was picked up many times. This chain uses TRBV7-9 with TRBJ2-3; D is perhaps TRBD2 (6 bases). Per germline, CDR1 SEHNR and CDR2 FQNEAQ (reference sequence). The CDR3 spans 15 residues. The germline V and J ends were trimmed by 5 bases and 6 bases, with 18 bases remaining between them. This CDR3 reads CASSARLEVGDTQYF. CDR3 DNA: TGTGCCAGCAGCGCACGACTAGAGGTGGGCGATACGCAGTATTTT.

At least ten counts were recorded for this clonotype. This chain uses TRBV28 with TRBJ1-2; TRBD1 is a possible D gene (6 bases). The CDR3 sequence is 14 residues long. The V gene's germline CDR1 is MDHEN and CDR2 SYDVKM. With 7 bases removed from V and 7 bases from J, the gap between germline ends came to 19 bases. The DNA for the CDR3 is TGTGCCAGCACTCAACCTGACAGGCTGGCTGGCTACACCTTC. Translating gives CASTQPDRLAGYTF.

This clonotype was detected ten times or more. The CDR3 sequence: CASSLGGSGANVLTF. The CDR3 coding sequence is TGTGCCAGCAGCTTAGGGGGGTCTGGGGCCAACGTCCTGACTTTC. The chain uses TRBV7-6 and TRBJ2-6, with D tentatively TRBD1 or TRBD2 (5 bases each). CDR1 and CDR2 (germline): SGHVS, FNYEAQ. This CDR3 comprises 15 residues. V dropped 1 base and J dropped 1 base, with 5 bases sitting between them.

This clonotype was counted many times. Written as DNA, the CDR3 is TGTGCCTGGAGTGCCCGACCGGGACAGGGAGACTATGGCTACACCTTC. Translated: CAWSARPGQGDYGYTF. The chain carries TRBV30 and TRBJ1-2; 9 bases are shared with TRBD1. CDR3 size: 16 residues. Germline-derived CDR1 and CDR2 are GTSNPN and SVGIG (reference sequence). V shed 1 base, J shed 3 bases, and the junction held 9 bases outside the gene matches.

The table lists this clonotype with a few counts. The rearrangement joins TRBV18 to TRBJ2-5; D uncertain. This CDR3 spans 11 amino acids. The germline V gene has CDR1 KGHSH and CDR2 LQKENI. The V and J ends lost 5 bases and 9 bases respectively, with 10 bases between them. CDR3 coding DNA: TGTGCCAGCTCATCCTTGGGGTCCCAGTACTTC. Translated: CASSSLGSQYF.

This clonotype was seen repeatedly, ten times or more. As DNA, the CDR3 is TGCAGCGTTATTCCGCAGGTGGGCAGGGGTGCAGGCTACACCTTC. Translated, it gives CSVIPQVGRGAGYTF. The chain employs TRBV29-1 and TRBJ1-2, with D possibly matching TRBD1 (6 bases). The V end lost 5 bases, the J end lost 8 bases, and 24 bases lay between the germline ends. Germline lookup yields CDR1 SQVTM and CDR2 ANQGSEA. This CDR3 spans 15 amino acids.